The 23 T cell receptor beta chains below were found in one sample sequenced in a study of cytomegalovirus exposure and HLA in healthy donors. Generated by immunoSEQ multiplex PCR, the TCRdb table keeps only in-frame clones and is missing some. The data show over 200,000 clones, with around 87% seen just once and roughly 2% held by the top ten. The material sequenced was PBMCs. Receptors originate from a young woman in good health and CMV-seropositive.

The chain carries TRBV4-1 and TRBJ2-1; D is unresolved. V gave up 1 base and J gave up 11 bases, with 9 bases separating them. The CDR3 consists of 12 residues. Germline lookup yields CDR1 MGHRA and CDR2 YSYEKL. The CDR3 reads CASSQGYSQQFF. The CDR3 DNA follows: TGCGCCAGCAGCCAAGGGTACTCGCAGCAGTTCTTC.

This chain connects TRBV5-1 to TRBJ1-1, with no clear D. V was cut by 4 bases and J by 1 base, with 17 bases left in between. This CDR3 has 16 amino acids. CDR1 SGHRS and CDR2 YFSETQ come from the germline V gene. This CDR3 reads CASSLRGVASNTEAFF. The CDR3 DNA reads TGCGCCAGCAGCCTACGGGGAGTCGCGTCGAACACTGAAGCTTTCTTT. The variable domain in full, completed from reference TRBV5-1 and TRBJ1-1, reads KAGVTQTPRYLIKTRGQQVTLSCSPISGHRSVSWYQQTPGQGLQFLFEYFSETQRNKGNFPGRFSGRQFSNSRSEMNVSTLELGDSALYLCASSLRGVASNTEAFFGQGTRLTVV.

V is TRBV5-6 and J is TRBJ2-7; D not certain. Looked up from germline, CDR1 is SGHDT and CDR2 is YYEEEE. The ends were cut back, 4 bases at V and 4 bases at J, with 12 bases in the middle. The CDR3 covers 13 residues. The DNA for the CDR3 is TGTGCCAGCAGCCCGAGAGCGCGATACGAGCAGTACTTC. It encodes CASSPRARYEQYF.

The genes are TRBV7-9 and TRBJ1-2; D is uncertain. V was trimmed by 2 bases and J by 6 bases, leaving 25 bases between them. The germline V gene encodes CDR1 SEHNR and CDR2 FQNEAQ (reference sequence). CDR3 length: 18 residues. DNA of the CDR3: TGTGCCAGCAGCTTATTTCCCCGGACTAAGCAAACCCTAAATGGCTACACCTTC. It translates to CASSLFPRTKQTLNGYTF.

The chain combines TRBV2 with TRBJ2-2; maybe TRBD1 (5 bases). Germline V gene sequence: CDR1 SNHLY, CDR2 FYNNEI. Trimming removed 7 bases from V and 5 bases from J, with 14 bases in between. This CDR3 contains 14 residues. The chain's CDR3 is CASTPMAGTGELFF. The CDR3 DNA reads as TGTGCCAGCACTCCGATGGCAGGGACCGGGGAGCTGTTTTTT.

The CDR3 DNA reads as TGTGCCAGCAGCTGGTGGGAGGGACGGTACGAGCAGTACTTC. Translating gives CASSWWEGRYEQYF. The rearrangement links TRBV5-8 to TRBJ2-7, with TRBD2 matching over 7 bases. Trimming removed 3 bases from V and 4 bases from J; junction bases left unmatched: 7. The CDR3 spans 14 residues. CDR1 and CDR2 (germline): SGHTS, YDEGEE.

This clone showed up just once. The chain couples TRBV18 to TRBJ2-7; 13 bases agree with TRBD2. The CDR3 totals 17 residues. The V and J ends lost 4 bases and 0 bases, in that order; junction bases with no gene match: 6. Germline V gene data show CDR1 as KGHSH and CDR2 as LQKENI. The chain's CDR3 is CASSLGTSGTFSYEQYF. Here the CDR3 DNA reads TGTGCCAGCTCACTCGGGACTAGCGGGACTTTCTCCTACGAGCAGTACTTC.

V gene TRBV5-1 combines with J gene TRBJ2-7; possible D gene TRBD1, 6 bases. Trimming pared 4 bases from V and 3 bases from J, leaving 14 bases between. Germline V CDR1 and CDR2: SGHRS, YFSETQ. This CDR3 is 14 amino acids long. The CDR3 loop reads CASSAWAGVYEQYF. Here the CDR3 DNA reads TGCGCCAGCAGCGCCTGGGCAGGGGTCTACGAGCAGTACTTC.

The V call is TRBV27, the J call TRBJ2-7; 10 bases align to TRBD2. This CDR3 is 16 amino acids long. The J segment lost 4 bases and the V segment lost 0 bases, leaving 6 bases of the junction unmatched. The germline V gene has CDR1 MNHEY and CDR2 SMNVEV (reference sequence). The CDR3 bases are TGTGCCAGCAGTTTATCGGAACTAGCGGGGAGATACGAGCAGTACTTC. It encodes CASSLSELAGRYEQYF.

The chain couples TRBV19 to TRBJ2-7, with D maybe TRBD1 (6 bases). This CDR3 comprises 13 residues. CDR1 is LNHDA, CDR2 SQIVND, per germline (reference sequence). V was trimmed by 0 bases and J by 6 bases, leaving 9 bases between them. CDR3 nucleotide sequence: TGTGCCAGTAGTATAGAGACAGGATTCGAGCAGTACTTC. Translating it yields CASSIETGFEQYF.

CDR3: CASSSTSGSYEQYF. DNA of the CDR3: TGTGCCAGCAGCTCAACTAGCGGCTCCTACGAGCAGTACTTC. The rearrangement uses TRBV27 and TRBJ2-7; 8 bases match TRBD2. This CDR3 is built from 14 residues. Germline V lookup: CDR1 MNHEY, CDR2 SMNVEV (reference sequence). J gave up 0 bases and V 6 bases, and 4 bases lay outside the gene matches.

This clone showed up just once. The gene calls are TRBV5-4 and TRBJ2-7; TRBD1 aligns across 7 bases. Germline V gene data show CDR1 as SGHNT and CDR2 as YYREEE (reference sequence). V trimming: 3 bases; J trimming: 1 base; junction bases outside the gene matches: 7. This CDR3 has 15 residues. The CDR3 spells CASSSKGQSSYEQYF. In DNA, the CDR3 is TGTGCCAGCAGCTCCAAGGGACAGTCTTCCTACGAGCAGTACTTC.

The V and J genes are TRBV6-1 and TRBJ2-7, with 7 bases that match TRBD2. CDR1 and CDR2 (germline): MNHNS, SASEGT. This CDR3 comprises 12 residues. V shed 10 bases and J 1 base; nucleotides not matched to a gene: 4. CDR3: CATGGSSYEQYF. The CDR3, as DNA: TGTGCCACGGGGGGTTCGTCCTACGAGCAGTACTTC.

The chain combines TRBV25-1 with TRBJ2-3, with D tentatively TRBD1 (5 bases). The V end was cut by 11 bases, the J end by 0 bases, with 12 bases between. The CDR3 covers 13 residues. The V gene's germline CDR1 is MGHDK and CDR2 SYGVNS. CDR3 sequence (DNA): TGTGCCGTTACCAGGGCCAGCACAGATACGCAGTATTTT. It codes for CAVTRASTDTQYF. Looking up the rest from reference TRBV25-1 and TRBJ2-3 gives the full variable domain: EADIYQTPRYLVIGTGKKITLECSQTMGHDKMYWYQQDPGMELHLIHYSYGVNSTEKGDLSSESTVSRIRTEHFPLTLESARPSHTSQYLCAVTRASTDTQYFGPGTRLTVL.

J is TRBJ2-2 and V is TRBV6-5, with TRBD1 as a possible D gene (5 bases). The V gene's germline CDR1 is MNHEY and CDR2 SVGAGI. V gave up 5 bases and J gave up 8 bases, with 9 bases separating them. There are 12 residues in the CDR3. CDR3 sequence: CASSPRTGELFF. CDR3 coding DNA: TGTGCCAGCAGTCCTCGGACAGGGGAGCTGTTTTTT.

The chain recombines TRBV28 with TRBJ2-7, with TRBD2 as a possible D gene (5 bases). Germline CDR1 and CDR2: MDHEN and SYDVKM. The CDR3 has 15 residues. Trimming shortened V by 2 bases and J by 2 bases, and 13 bases separated the two germline ends. The CDR3 reads CASSLGGSNTYEQYF. CDR3 DNA: TGTGCCAGCAGTTTAGGAGGCAGTAACACCTACGAGCAGTACTTC.

The chain couples TRBV5-1 to TRBJ2-1; 7 bases are shared with TRBD2. The CDR3 is made up of 14 amino acids. Germline loops: CDR1 SGHRS, CDR2 YFSETQ. V lost 4 bases to trimming and J lost 4 bases; unmatched junction nucleotides: 5. The CDR3 DNA follows: TGCGCCAGCAGCGGGGGGGGTGGGTACAATGAGCAGTTCTTC. Translated, it gives CASSGGGGYNEQFF.

The genes are TRBV11-1 and TRBJ2-6; TRBD1 matches 8 bases. Germline CDR1 is SGHAT and CDR2 is FQDESV (reference sequence). The CDR3 loop spans 18 amino acids. V shed 4 bases and J 1 base; nucleotides not matched to a gene: 9. The CDR3 DNA follows: TGTGCCAGCAGCTCCGGACAGGGTCTCTCATCTGGGGCCAACGTCCTGACTTTC. Encoded protein: CASSSGQGLSSGANVLTF.

The rearrangement links TRBV29-1 to TRBJ1-2; 9 nucleotides align to TRBD1. After removal of 5 bases from V and 8 bases from J, the junction contained 12 bases not matched to a gene. The CDR3 runs to 14 residues. CDR1 is SQVTM and CDR2 is ANQGSEA in the germline V gene. As DNA, the CDR3 is TGCAGCGTTACGGAACAGGGACAGGGAGGCGGCTACACCTTC. Translation: CSVTEQGQGGGYTF.

The J gene is TRBJ2-1, the V gene TRBV10-2; tentatively, D is TRBD2 (5 bases). CDR1 is WSHSY and CDR2 is SAAADI in the germline V gene. With 1 base removed from V and 10 bases from J, the gap between germline ends came to 14 bases. The CDR3 is 14 residues long. Written as DNA, the CDR3 is TGCGCCAGCAGTGAGTTTCTCGGGGTTGGGGAGCAGTTCTTC. This translates into CASSEFLGVGEQFF.

The chain combines TRBV19 with TRBJ2-1; D may be TRBD2 (5 bases). CDR3 size: 14 residues. V was clipped by 1 base and J by 3 bases, with 7 bases between them. Germline loops: CDR1 LNHDA, CDR2 SQIVND (reference sequence). CDR3 residues: CASSIAGNYNEQFF. The CDR3 DNA reads as TGTGCCAGTAGTATAGCCGGGAACTACAATGAGCAGTTCTTC. Together with reference TRBV19 and TRBJ2-1, the CDR3 gives the full variable domain: DGGITQSPKYLFRKEGQNVTLSCEQNLNHDAMYWYRQDPGQGLRLIYYSQIVNDFQKGDIAEGYSVSREKKESFPLTVTSAQKNPTAFYLCASSIAGNYNEQFFGPGTRLTVL.

V and J are TRBV30 and TRBJ1-2; 7 bases are shared with TRBD1. Looked up from germline, CDR1 is GTSNPN and CDR2 is SVGIG (reference sequence). The V gene end was trimmed by 0 bases and the J gene end by 7 bases; junction bases not matched to a gene: 5. This CDR3 comprises 13 residues. In nucleotides, the CDR3 is TGTGCCTGGAGTGTAGGGGGCGCATCTGGCTACACCTTC. Protein sequence: CAWSVGGASGYTF. The entire variable domain, with the rest obtained from reference TRBV30 and TRBJ1-2, is as follows: SQTIHQWPATLVQPVGSPLSLECTVEGTSNPNLYWYRQAAGRGLQLLFYSVGIGQISSEVPQNLSASRPQDRQFILSSKKLLLSDSGFYLCAWSVGGASGYTFGSGTRLTVV.

For the CDR3, the DNA is TGTGCCAGCAGTTTGGGGAGTAAGTCGAGAAACACCATATATTTT. Amino acid sequence: CASSLGSKSRNTIYF. This chain uses TRBV28 with TRBJ1-3; no clear D. The CDR3 has 15 residues. Germline lookup yields CDR1 MDHEN and CDR2 SYDVKM. V lost 3 bases and J 5 bases, leaving 14 bases between the germline ends. Filled out from reference TRBV28 and TRBJ1-3, the complete variable domain reads DVKVTQSSRYLVKRTGEKVFLECVQDMDHENMFWYRQDPGLGLRLIYFSYDVKMKEKGDIPEGYSVSREKKERFSLILESASTNQTSMYLCASSLGSKSRNTIYFGEGSWLTVV.